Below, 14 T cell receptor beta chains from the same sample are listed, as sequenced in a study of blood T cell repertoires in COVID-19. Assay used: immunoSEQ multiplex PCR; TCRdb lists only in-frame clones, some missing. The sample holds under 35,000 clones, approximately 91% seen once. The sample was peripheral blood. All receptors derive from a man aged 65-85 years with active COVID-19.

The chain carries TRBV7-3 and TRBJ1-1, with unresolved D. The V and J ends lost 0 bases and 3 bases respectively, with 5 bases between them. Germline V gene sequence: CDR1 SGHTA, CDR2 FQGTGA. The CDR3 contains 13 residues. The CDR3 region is CASSLTPDTEAFF. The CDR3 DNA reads TGTGCCAGCAGCTTAACCCCAGACACTGAAGCTTTCTTT.

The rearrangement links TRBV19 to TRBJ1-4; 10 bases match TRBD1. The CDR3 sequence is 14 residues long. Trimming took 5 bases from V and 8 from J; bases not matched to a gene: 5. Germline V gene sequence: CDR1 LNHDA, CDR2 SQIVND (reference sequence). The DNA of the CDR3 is TGTGCCAGTAGTGACAGGGGGCGAGAAGAAAAACTGTTTTTT. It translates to CASSDRGREEKLFF.

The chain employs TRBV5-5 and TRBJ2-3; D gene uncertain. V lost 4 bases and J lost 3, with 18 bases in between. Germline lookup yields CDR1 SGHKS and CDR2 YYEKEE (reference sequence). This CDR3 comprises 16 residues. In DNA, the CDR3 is TGTGCCAGCAGCCCGAGTCCTTGGGCGTCAACAGATACGCAGTATTTT. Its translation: CASSPSPWASTDTQYF.

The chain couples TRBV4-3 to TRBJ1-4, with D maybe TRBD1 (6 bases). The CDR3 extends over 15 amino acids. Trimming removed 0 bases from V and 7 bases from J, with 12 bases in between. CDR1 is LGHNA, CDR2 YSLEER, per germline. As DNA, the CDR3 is TGCGCCAGCAGCCAAGAGACAGGTCGGGGTGAAAAACTGTTTTTT. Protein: CASSQETGRGEKLFF.

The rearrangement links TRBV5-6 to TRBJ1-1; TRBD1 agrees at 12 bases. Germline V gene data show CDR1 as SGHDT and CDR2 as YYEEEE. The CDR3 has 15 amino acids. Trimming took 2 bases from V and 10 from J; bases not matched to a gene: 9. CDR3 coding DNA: TGTGCCAGCAGCTTTACCGGGACAGGGGGCAGTTCAGCTTTCTTT. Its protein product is CASSFTGTGGSSAFF.

CDR3 protein: CASSATSGGYEQYF. DNA of the CDR3: TGTGCCAGCAGCGCCACTAGCGGGGGCTACGAGCAGTACTTC. The rearrangement joins TRBV7-2 to TRBJ2-7, with 11 bases lining up with TRBD2. The CDR3 is made up of 14 amino acids. Germline V lookup: CDR1 SGHTA, CDR2 FQGNSA. Trimming took 5 bases from V and 3 from J; bases not matched to a gene: 3.

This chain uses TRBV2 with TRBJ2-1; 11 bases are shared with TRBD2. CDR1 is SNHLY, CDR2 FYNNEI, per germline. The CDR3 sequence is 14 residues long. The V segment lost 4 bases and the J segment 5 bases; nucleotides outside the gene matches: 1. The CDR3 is CASSGLAGHNEQFF. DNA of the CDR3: TGTGCCAGCAGTGGACTAGCGGGACACAATGAGCAGTTCTTC.

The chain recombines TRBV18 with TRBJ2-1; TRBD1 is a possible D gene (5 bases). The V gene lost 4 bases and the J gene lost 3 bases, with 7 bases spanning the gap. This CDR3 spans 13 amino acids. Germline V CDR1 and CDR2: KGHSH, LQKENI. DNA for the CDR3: TGTGCCAGCTCACAGACAGACTACAATGAGCAGTTCTTC. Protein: CASSQTDYNEQFF.

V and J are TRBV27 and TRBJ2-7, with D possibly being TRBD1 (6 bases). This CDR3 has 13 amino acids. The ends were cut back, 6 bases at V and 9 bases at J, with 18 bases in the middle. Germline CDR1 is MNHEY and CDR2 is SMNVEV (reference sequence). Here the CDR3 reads CASSPGAEVRQYF. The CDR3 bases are TGTGCCAGCAGCCCAGGGGCCGAAGTCAGGCAGTACTTC.

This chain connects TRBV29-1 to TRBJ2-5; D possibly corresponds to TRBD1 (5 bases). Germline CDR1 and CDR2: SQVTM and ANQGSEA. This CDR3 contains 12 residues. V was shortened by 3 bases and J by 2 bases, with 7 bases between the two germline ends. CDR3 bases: TGCAGCGTTGAGAAGGGGCAAGAGACCCAGTACTTC. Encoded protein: CSVEKGQETQYF.

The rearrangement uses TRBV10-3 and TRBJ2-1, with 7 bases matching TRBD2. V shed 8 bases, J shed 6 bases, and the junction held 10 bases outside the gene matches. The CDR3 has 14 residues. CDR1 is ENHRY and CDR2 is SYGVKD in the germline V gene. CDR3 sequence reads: CAIGASGERNEQFF. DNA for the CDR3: TGTGCCATCGGGGCGAGCGGGGAGCGCAATGAGCAGTTCTTC.

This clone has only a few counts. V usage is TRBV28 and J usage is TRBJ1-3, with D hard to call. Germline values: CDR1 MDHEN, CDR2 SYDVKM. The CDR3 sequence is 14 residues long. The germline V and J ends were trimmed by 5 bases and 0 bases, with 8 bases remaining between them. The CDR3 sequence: CASSGLRSGNTIYF. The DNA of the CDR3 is TGTGCCAGCAGTGGACTCCGCTCTGGAAACACCATATATTTT.

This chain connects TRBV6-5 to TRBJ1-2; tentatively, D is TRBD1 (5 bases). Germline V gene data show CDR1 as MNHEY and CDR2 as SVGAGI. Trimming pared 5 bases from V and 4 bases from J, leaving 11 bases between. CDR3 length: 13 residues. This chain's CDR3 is CASSIGHFYGYTF. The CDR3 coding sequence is TGTGCCAGCAGTATTGGACACTTCTATGGCTACACCTTC.

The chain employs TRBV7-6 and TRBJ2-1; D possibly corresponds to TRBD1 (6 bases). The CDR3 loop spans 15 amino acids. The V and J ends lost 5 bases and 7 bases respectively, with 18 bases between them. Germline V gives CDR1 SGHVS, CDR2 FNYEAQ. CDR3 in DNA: TGTGCCAGCAGCGACCCCCGGACAGCACAGAATGAGCAGTTCTTC. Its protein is CASSDPRTAQNEQFF. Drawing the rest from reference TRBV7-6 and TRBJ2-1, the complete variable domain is GAGVSQSPRYKVTKRGQDVALRCDPISGHVSLYWYRQALGQGPEFLTYFNYEAQQDKSGLPNDRFSAERPEGSISTLTIQRTEQRDSAMYRCASSDPRTAQNEQFFGPGTRLTVL.